This entry lists 15 T cell receptor beta chains sequenced from one sample in a study of T-cell memory formation after mild COVID-19 (dated by TCRdb to about 2021). Receptor libraries were prepared by 5' RACE. Sequencing relied on an Illumina NovaSeq 6000. Through fastp at Q25 and MiXCR, TCRdb rebuilt clones from the public reads, retaining in-frame beta chains. A single entry per CDR3 protein holds the most common genes and DNA from its merged rows. Across this sample there are about 390,000 distinct CDR3 sequences, with approximately 15% seen only once. About 22% of the sample lies in the top ten. The material sequenced was PBMCs or a T cell subset sorted from them (not recorded which). The receptors were sampled from a man younger than 35 who had mild COVID-19 (a few samples of this study predate the infection). The sample titles of this study are shuffled in the database, so cell type and time point are left out; the donor was told from shared clones.

The V call is TRBV27, the J call TRBJ2-7; D unclear. Germline V gene lookup returns CDR1 MNHEY and CDR2 SMNVEV (reference sequence). CDR3 length: 15 amino acids. Trimming took 6 bases from V and 3 from J, leaving 18 bases between them. CDR3 in DNA: TGTGCCAGCAGGGCCTTGGGCGCCTGGTTCTACGAGCAGTACGTC. As protein: CASRALGAWFYEQYV.

This clonotype has ten or more counts. V usage is TRBV6-5 and J usage is TRBJ2-1, with D tentatively TRBD1 (5 bases). From germline, CDR1 is MNHEY and CDR2 SVGAGI. CDR3 length: 14 amino acids. Between the trimmed V and J ends, which lost 2 bases and 8 bases, there was a span of 13 bases. DNA for the CDR3: TGTGCCAGCAGTTACCTAGGGGCCATGGATGAGCAGTTCTTC. Its protein product is CASSYLGAMDEQFF.

Notes on this clonotype: The CDR3 does not close with the conserved phenylalanine or tryptophan, likely indicating a read error. No DNA is shown, since the ends of the CDR3 on it are uncertain; the CDR3 is the one TCRdb lists. The chain combines TRBV5-5 with TRBJ1-2. The CDR3 numbers 11 amino acids, ends counted. The germline V gene encodes CDR1 SGHKS and CDR2 YYEKEE (reference sequence). CDR3: CASSLAATVVV.

This clonotype was seen a few times. The chain is built from TRBV18 and TRBJ2-7; no definite D call. Germline CDR1 and CDR2: KGHSH and LQKENI. The CDR3 spans 14 residues. V was clipped by 1 base and J by 5 bases, with 12 bases between them. CDR3 nucleotide sequence: TGTGCCAGCTCACCACGCCCAGGTTTCGACGAGCAGTACTTC. Amino acids: CASSPRPGFDEQYF.

Here the CDR3 reads CASSQHLAKNIQYF. CDR3 coding DNA: TGTGCCAGCAGCCAGCACCTAGCCAAAAACATTCAGTACTTC. The chain employs TRBV6-5 and TRBJ2-4; no clear D. The CDR3 extends over 14 amino acids. CDR1 is MNHEY and CDR2 is SVGAGI in the germline V gene. V lost 6 bases and J 0 bases, leaving 9 bases between the germline ends.

This clonotype was counted only a few times. The V gene is TRBV7-6, the J gene TRBJ2-5; 7 nucleotides align to TRBD2. CDR3 length: 13 residues. Germline values: CDR1 SGHVS, CDR2 FNYEAQ. The V segment lost 6 bases and the J segment 2 bases; nucleotides outside the gene matches: 3. CDR3 DNA: TGTGCCAGCAGGCCCGGGGGGCAAGAGACCCAGTACTTC. As protein: CASRPGGQETQYF.

This clonotype was observed at least ten times. The rearrangement joins TRBV7-7 to TRBJ2-1; no clear D. This CDR3 contains 13 residues. CDR1 and CDR2 from the germline V gene are SSHAT and FNYEAQ (reference sequence). The V end was cut by 1 base, the J end by 7 bases, with 8 bases between. The CDR3 spells CASSLGDPNEQFF. Here the CDR3 DNA reads TGTGCCAGCAGCTTAGGCGATCCGAATGAGCAGTTCTTC.

The V call is TRBV12-3 or TRBV12-4, the J call TRBJ1-2; 7 bases align to TRBD1. After removal of 6 bases from V and 6 bases from J, the junction contained 7 bases not matched to a gene. CDR3 size: 13 residues. CDR3 sequence reads: CASRDDRVHGYTF. In nucleotides, the CDR3 is TGTGCCAGCAGAGACGACAGGGTCCATGGCTACACCTTC.

The chain links TRBV6-6 to TRBJ1-5; TRBD1 aligns across 7 bases. The CDR3 covers 14 residues. The V gene's germline CDR1 is MNHNY and CDR2 SVGAGI (reference sequence). Trimming took 10 bases from V and 0 from J; bases not matched to a gene: 6. The CDR3: CAIQGGNSNQPQHF. The CDR3 nucleotides read TGTGCCATCCAGGGGGGAAATAGCAATCAGCCCCAGCATTTT.

This clonotype was counted only a few times. This chain connects TRBV20-1 to TRBJ2-3; 8 bases map to TRBD2. The CDR3 spans 11 residues. Trimming removed 8 bases from V and 4 bases from J; junction bases left unmatched: 2. Looked up from germline, CDR1 is DFQATT and CDR2 is SNEGSKA (reference sequence). In nucleotides, the CDR3 is TGCAGTTCGGGGGGGGCAGATACGCAGTATTTT. Its translation is CSSGGADTQYF.

The chain is built from TRBV6-2 or TRBV6-3 and TRBJ2-1, with TRBD1 as a possible D gene (6 bases). CDR3 length: 16 residues. Deletions cut 7 bases from V and 8 bases from J, with 24 bases between. Germline loops: CDR1 MNHEY, CDR2 SVGEGT. The CDR3 DNA follows: TGTGCCAGCACTTTACAGGGTAACTCAGGACTCGATGAGCAGTTCTTC. Protein sequence: CASTLQGNSGLDEQFF.

V usage is TRBV7-2 and J usage is TRBJ2-1; 7 bases are shared with TRBD2. Germline V lookup: CDR1 SGHTA, CDR2 FQGNSA. J was trimmed by 10 bases and V by 4 bases; bases with no gene match: 16. CDR3 length: 16 residues. CDR3 DNA sequence: TGTGCCAGCAGCTCACCCGTTACTAGCGAAGAGGGAGAGCAGTTCTTC. Its protein product is CASSSPVTSEEGEQFF.

This clonotype has a handful of counts. A read error may account for a junction end that differs from germline. The rearrangement joins TRBV7-7 to TRBJ2-3; 10 bases map to TRBD1. The germline V gene encodes CDR1 SSHAT and CDR2 FNYEAQ (reference sequence). The CDR3 is 16 residues long. The CDR3: CASSPRDRGPGDTQYF. In nucleotides, the CDR3 is TGTGCTAGCAGCCCCAGGGACAGGGGTCCAGGGGATACGCAGTATTTT.

The DNA of the CDR3 is TGCAGCGTTGAAGCACAGGGCGCTCTTGGCTACACCTTC. This encodes CSVEAQGALGYTF. The genes are TRBV29-1 and TRBJ1-2; D possibly corresponds to TRBD1 (6 bases). V lost 1 base and J 7 bases, leaving 13 bases between the germline ends. This CDR3 is 13 amino acids long. Germline CDR1 and CDR2: SQVTM and ANQGSEA.

This rearrangement joins TRBV29-1 to TRBJ2-2; no clear D gene. Germline V gene lookup returns CDR1 SQVTM and CDR2 ANQGSEA. Trimming took 7 bases from V and 7 from J, leaving 22 bases between them. The CDR3 has 15 residues. This CDR3 is CSARREDRRIGELFF. For the CDR3, the DNA is TGCAGCGCCCGTCGCGAAGACCGTCGCATCGGGGAGCTGTTTTTT.